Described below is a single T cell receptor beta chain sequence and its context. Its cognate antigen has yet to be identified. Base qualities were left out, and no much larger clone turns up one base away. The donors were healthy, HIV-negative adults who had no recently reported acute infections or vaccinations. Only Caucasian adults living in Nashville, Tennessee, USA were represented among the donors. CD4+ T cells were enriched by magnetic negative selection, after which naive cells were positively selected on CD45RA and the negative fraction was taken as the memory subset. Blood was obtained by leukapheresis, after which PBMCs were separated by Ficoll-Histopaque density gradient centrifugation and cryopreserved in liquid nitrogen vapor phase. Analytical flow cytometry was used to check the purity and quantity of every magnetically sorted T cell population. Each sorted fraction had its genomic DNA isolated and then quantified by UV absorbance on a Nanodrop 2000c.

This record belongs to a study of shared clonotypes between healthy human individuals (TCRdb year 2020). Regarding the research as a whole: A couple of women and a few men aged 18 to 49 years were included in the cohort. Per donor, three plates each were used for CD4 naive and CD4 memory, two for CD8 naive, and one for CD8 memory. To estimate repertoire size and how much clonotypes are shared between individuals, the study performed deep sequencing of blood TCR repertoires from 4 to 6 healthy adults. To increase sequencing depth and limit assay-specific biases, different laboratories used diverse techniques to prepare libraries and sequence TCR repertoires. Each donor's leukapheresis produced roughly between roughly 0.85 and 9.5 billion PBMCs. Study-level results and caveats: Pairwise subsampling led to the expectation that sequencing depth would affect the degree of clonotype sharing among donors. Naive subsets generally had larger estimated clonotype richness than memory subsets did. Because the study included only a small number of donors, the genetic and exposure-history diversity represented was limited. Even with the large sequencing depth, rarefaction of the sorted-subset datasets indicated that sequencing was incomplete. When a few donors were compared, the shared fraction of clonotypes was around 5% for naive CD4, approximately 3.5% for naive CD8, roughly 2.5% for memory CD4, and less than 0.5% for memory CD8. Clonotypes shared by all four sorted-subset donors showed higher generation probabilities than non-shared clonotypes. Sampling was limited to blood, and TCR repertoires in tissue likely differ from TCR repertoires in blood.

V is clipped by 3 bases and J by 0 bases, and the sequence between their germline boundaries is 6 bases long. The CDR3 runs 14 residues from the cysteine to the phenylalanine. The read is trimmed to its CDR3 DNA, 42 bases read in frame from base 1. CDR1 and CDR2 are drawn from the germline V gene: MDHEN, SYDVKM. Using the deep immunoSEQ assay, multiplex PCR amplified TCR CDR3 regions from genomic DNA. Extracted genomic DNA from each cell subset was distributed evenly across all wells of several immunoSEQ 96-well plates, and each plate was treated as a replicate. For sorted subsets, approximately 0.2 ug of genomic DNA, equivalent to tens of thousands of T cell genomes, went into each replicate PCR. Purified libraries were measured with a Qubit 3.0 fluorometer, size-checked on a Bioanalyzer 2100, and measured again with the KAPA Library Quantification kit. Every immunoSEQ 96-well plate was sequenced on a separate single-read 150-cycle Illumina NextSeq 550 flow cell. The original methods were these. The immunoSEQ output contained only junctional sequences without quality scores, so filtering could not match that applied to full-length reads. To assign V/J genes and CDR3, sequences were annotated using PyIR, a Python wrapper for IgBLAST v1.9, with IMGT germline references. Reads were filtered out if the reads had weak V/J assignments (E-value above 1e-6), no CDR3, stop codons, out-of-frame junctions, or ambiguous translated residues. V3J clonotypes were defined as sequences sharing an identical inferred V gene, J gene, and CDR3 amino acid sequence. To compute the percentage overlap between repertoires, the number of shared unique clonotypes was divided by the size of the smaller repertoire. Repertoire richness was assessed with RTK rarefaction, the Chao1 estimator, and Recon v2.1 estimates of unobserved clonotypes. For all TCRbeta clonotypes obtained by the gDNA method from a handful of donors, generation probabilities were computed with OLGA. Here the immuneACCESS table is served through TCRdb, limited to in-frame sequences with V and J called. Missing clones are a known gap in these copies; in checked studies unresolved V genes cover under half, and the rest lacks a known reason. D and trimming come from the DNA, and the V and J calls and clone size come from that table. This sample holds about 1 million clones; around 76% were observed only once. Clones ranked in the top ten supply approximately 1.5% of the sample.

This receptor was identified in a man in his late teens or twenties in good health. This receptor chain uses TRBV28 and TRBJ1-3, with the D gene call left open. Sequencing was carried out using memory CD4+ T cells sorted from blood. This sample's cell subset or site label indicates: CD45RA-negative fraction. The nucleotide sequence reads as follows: TGTGCCAGCAGTTTGGGTTTCTCTGGAAACACCATATATTTT. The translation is CASSLGFSGNTIYF. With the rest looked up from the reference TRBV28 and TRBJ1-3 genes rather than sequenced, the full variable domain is DVKVTQSSRYLVKRTGEKVFLECVQDMDHENMFWYRQDPGLGLRLIYFSYDVKMKEKGDIPEGYSVSREKKERFSLILESASTNQTSMYLCASSLGFSGNTIYFGEGSWLTVV.